The 25 T cell receptor beta chains below come from one sample, sequenced in a study of blood T cells in healthy people across ages. Using a J-beta primer mix together with a sample-barcoded 5' primer, a second PCR was run for 7 to 11 cycles. MiXCR was run by TCRdb on the 5' RACE reads, yielding one entry per CDR3 protein. The sample has about 1.6 million distinct CDR3 sequences; roughly 30% are singletons. The material sequenced was blood. The receptors shown here come from a woman under 40 in good health.

Points on this clonotype: Its ends do not fully match the called genes, so a read error is possible. The rearrangement uses TRBV5-1 and TRBJ2-7; D gene uncertain. The length of the CDR3 is 15 residues. Germline CDR1 is SGHRS and CDR2 is YFSETQ. The CDR3 bases are TGCGCCAGCAGTTTGGGCCCCGGAAGGTCGGACGAGCAGTACTTC. Protein: CASSLGPGRSDEQYF.

The rearrangement links TRBV11-2 to TRBJ2-4, with D maybe TRBD1 (6 bases). Germline CDR1 SGHAT, CDR2 FQNNGV. Deletions cut 5 bases from V and 0 bases from J, with 17 bases between. The CDR3 extends over 17 amino acids. The CDR3 protein is CASSPTQGGLAKNIQYF. The CDR3 coding sequence is TGTGCCAGCAGCCCAACACAGGGTGGGCTAGCCAAAAACATTCAGTACTTC.

The chain recombines TRBV20-1 with TRBJ2-5, with D possibly matching TRBD1 (5 bases). The CDR3 is made up of 15 amino acids. Trimming cost V 2 bases and J 5 bases, with 18 bases left between them. The germline V gene has CDR1 DFQATT and CDR2 SNEGSKA (reference sequence). CDR3 nucleotides: TGCAGTGCTAGAAATCCACGGACACCAGGGGAGACCCAGTACTTC. Its protein is CSARNPRTPGETQYF.

The rearrangement joins TRBV12-3 or TRBV12-4 to TRBJ1-3; D might be TRBD1 (5 bases). There are 15 residues in the CDR3. V was trimmed by 5 bases and J by 4 bases, leaving 15 bases between them. CDR3 in amino acids: CASSPQLGTGNTIYF. CDR3 bases: TGTGCCAGCAGTCCACAACTGGGGACCGGAAACACCATATATTTT.

The chain has TRBV27 and TRBJ2-7; TRBD2 agrees at 12 bases. The CDR3 loop spans 19 amino acids. Germline V lookup: CDR1 MNHEY, CDR2 SMNVEV (reference sequence). V shed 4 bases and J 4 bases; nucleotides not matched to a gene: 17. The CDR3 here is CASSSISAPGLAGAYEQYF. The CDR3 DNA sequence: TGTGCCAGCAGTTCCATATCGGCACCGGGACTAGCGGGTGCGTACGAGCAGTACTTC.

Details on this clonotype: Germline and junction disagree at one end, which may indicate a read error. J is TRBJ2-1 and V is TRBV20-1; D may be TRBD2 (7 bases). The CDR3 extends over 15 amino acids. CDR1 DFQATT and CDR2 SNEGSKA come from the germline V gene (reference sequence). CDR3 residues: CSAGTPAGAYNGQFF. In nucleotides, the CDR3 is TGCAGTGCTGGTACCCCGGCGGGGGCATACAATGGGCAGTTCTTC.

This clonotype was detected only a few times. The rearrangement joins TRBV29-1 to TRBJ1-2; D gene uncertain. CDR3 length equals 13 residues. The germline V gene has CDR1 SQVTM and CDR2 ANQGSEA. Trimming shortened V by 1 base and J by 8 bases, and 14 bases separated the two germline ends. CDR3 in amino acids: CSVEVSGVRGYTF. The CDR3, as DNA: TGCAGCGTTGAAGTTTCCGGGGTCCGGGGCTACACCTTC.

This clonotype was seen a few times. CDR3 bases: TGTGCCAGCAGGGCAATGACTAGCGGGGGCGGGCAGGCCGAGCAGTACTTC. Its translation: CASRAMTSGGGQAEQYF. The chain has TRBV2 and TRBJ2-7; TRBD2 matches 12 bases. This CDR3 contains 17 residues. CDR1 and CDR2 (germline): SNHLY, FYNNEI. V shed 6 bases, J shed 6 bases, and the junction held 15 bases outside the gene matches.

The V gene is TRBV11-1, the J gene TRBJ2-1; D tentatively reads TRBD1 or TRBD2 (7 bases each). CDR1 SGHAT and CDR2 FQDESV come from the germline V gene (reference sequence). Trimming stripped 4 bases from V and 9 bases from J, with 16 bases between. This CDR3 spans 14 amino acids. CDR3 region: CASSWEGAWGEQFF. The CDR3 bases are TGTGCCAGCAGCTGGGAGGGGGCGTGGGGTGAGCAGTTCTTC.

V gene TRBV27 combines with J gene TRBJ2-6; D possibly matches TRBD1 or TRBD2 (6 bases each). Trimming took 6 bases from V and 1 from J, leaving 13 bases between them. Germline-derived CDR1 and CDR2 are MNHEY and SMNVEV (reference sequence). There are 16 residues in the CDR3. CDR3 protein: CASRPGGASGANVLTF. CDR3 nucleotides: TGTGCCAGCAGACCCGGGGGCGCATCTGGGGCCAACGTCCTGACTTTC.

This sequence joins TRBV11-3 and TRBJ2-1, with TRBD2 identical over 10 bases. J lost 9 bases, V lost 0 bases, and 2 bases had no gene match. The germline CDR1 and CDR2 sequences are SGHNT and YENEEA. The length of the CDR3 is 14 residues. CDR3 DNA sequence: TGTGCCAGCAGCTTAGACTTAGCGGGAGGTGAGCAGTTCTTC. This codes for CASSLDLAGGEQFF.

J is TRBJ2-7 and V is TRBV28; perhaps D is TRBD1 or TRBD2 (5 bases each). The CDR3 extends over 16 amino acids. Between the trimmed V and J ends, which lost 6 bases and 2 bases, there was a span of 20 bases. Germline lookup yields CDR1 MDHEN and CDR2 SYDVKM. The CDR3 loop is CASRSRDAFIPYEQYF. The CDR3 DNA follows: TGTGCCAGCAGATCCCGGGACGCTTTCATCCCCTACGAGCAGTACTTC. Complete variable domain (other parts from reference TRBV28 and TRBJ2-7): DVKVTQSSRYLVKRTGEKVFLECVQDMDHENMFWYRQDPGLGLRLIYFSYDVKMKEKGDIPEGYSVSREKKERFSLILESASTNQTSMYLCASRSRDAFIPYEQYFGPGTRLTVT.

The chain employs TRBV20-1 and TRBJ2-7; the match to TRBD1 covers 7 bases. The trim removed 3 bases at V and 5 bases at J, leaving 4 bases unmatched. CDR3 length: 12 amino acids. In germline, CDR1 is DFQATT, CDR2 SNEGSKA (reference sequence). The CDR3 protein is CSARGTVDEQYF. CDR3 nucleotide sequence: TGCAGTGCTAGGGGGACAGTTGACGAGCAGTACTTC.

V and J are TRBV4-1 and TRBJ1-1; D might be TRBD1 (5 bases). CDR1 is MGHRA, CDR2 YSYEKL, per germline. The length of the CDR3 is 17 residues. Deletions cut 0 bases from V and 3 bases from J, with 17 bases between. CDR3 DNA: TGCGCCAGCAGCCAAGATTATGACGGGACGGCGGACACTGAAGCTTTCTTT. This translates into CASSQDYDGTADTEAFF.

The sample holds a few counts of this clonotype. The chain joins TRBV24-1 to TRBJ2-7; 7 nucleotides agree with TRBD1. Germline V gene lookup returns CDR1 KGHDR and CDR2 SFDVKD. J was trimmed by 5 bases and V by 5 bases; bases with no gene match: 11. This CDR3 region has 15 residues. The CDR3 DNA sequence: TGTGCCACCAGTGCCTCCCCAGGACAGGCGGACGAGCAGTACTTC. It translates to CATSASPGQADEQYF.

The gene calls are TRBV5-5 and TRBJ2-7; 8 bases map to TRBD2. Looked up from germline, CDR1 is SGHKS and CDR2 is YYEKEE (reference sequence). The CDR3 contains 16 residues. Trimming at V came to 1 base and at J to 5 bases, leaving 11 bases not matched to a gene. The CDR3 reads CASSLRVGLARHEQYF. CDR3 coding DNA: TGTGCCAGCAGCTTGAGGGTCGGACTAGCCCGCCACGAGCAGTACTTC.

CDR3: CASSSAGASEYEQYF. In DNA form, the CDR3 reads TGTGCCAGCAGTTCGGCGGGGGCTTCGGAATACGAGCAGTACTTC. The V and J genes are TRBV27 and TRBJ2-7; D may be TRBD2 (7 bases). V was shortened by 4 bases and J by 4 bases, with 17 bases between the two germline ends. Germline CDR1 is MNHEY and CDR2 is SMNVEV (reference sequence). The CDR3 contains 15 residues.

The chain links TRBV21-1 to TRBJ2-7; no DNA check was done on the table's D call, TRBD2. TRBV21-1 is shown as a pseudogene. CDR3 length: 17 amino acids. The CDR3 nucleotides are TGTGCCAGCAGCAAAGGGTCGGGAGGGATTCGCTACTACGAGCAGTACTTC. It is translated as CASSKGSGGIRYYEQYF.

This clonotype has just a few counts. The J gene is TRBJ2-7, the V gene TRBV28; no firm D call. This CDR3 spans 14 amino acids. Germline loops: CDR1 MDHEN, CDR2 SYDVKM. Trimming removed 5 bases from V and 5 bases from J, with 16 bases in between. CDR3 nucleotides: TGTGCCAGCAGTCCCCCCGATGAAGGCAACGAGCAGTACTTC. This encodes CASSPPDEGNEQYF.

The chain employs TRBV7-3 and TRBJ2-1; D gene uncertain. The CDR3 contains 14 residues. V lost 1 base to trimming and J lost 3 bases, with 7 bases between them. CDR1 SGHTA and CDR2 FQGTGA come from the germline V gene. In nucleotides, the CDR3 is TGTGCCAGCAGCTTAAGTGGCTTCTACAATGAGCAGTTCTTC. Translated, it gives CASSLSGFYNEQFF.

This chain links TRBV5-1 with TRBJ2-7; no definite D call. Germline loops: CDR1 SGHRS, CDR2 YFSETQ. The CDR3 contains 14 residues. V lost 1 base, J lost 6 bases, and 14 bases lay in between. The CDR3 here is CASSLTDTPGEQYF. CDR3 bases: TGCGCCAGCAGCTTGACAGACACCCCAGGCGAGCAGTACTTC.

The CDR3 nucleotides read TGTGCCAGCAGTGAAAGCCAGTTCTGGTTTGAGGGTTTTACAGATACGCAGTATTTT. Translation gives CASSESQFWFEGFTDTQYF. V is TRBV6-1 and J is TRBJ2-3, with D maybe TRBD2 (5 bases). CDR1 and CDR2 from the germline V gene are MNHNS and SASEGT. V was clipped by 2 bases and J by 3 bases, with 24 bases between them. The CDR3 extends over 19 amino acids.

This clonotype was detected only a few times. This chain links TRBV7-2 with TRBJ2-7; D call uncertain. Germline lookup yields CDR1 SGHTA and CDR2 FQGNSA. The CDR3 is 16 residues long. Trimming took 3 bases from V and 0 from J, leaving 15 bases between them. CDR3 in DNA: TGTGCCAGCAGCTTGCCCGGCGCACTCCGCTCCTACGAGCAGTACTTC. This translates into CASSLPGALRSYEQYF.

This clonotype was seen more than once but under ten times. The CDR3: CASSLDSRYSPLHF. CDR3 in DNA: TGTGCCAGCAGCTTAGACAGCCGCTATTCACCCCTCCACTTT. This chain joins TRBV7-2 and TRBJ1-6; no reliable D call. Trimming cost V 1 base and J 8 bases, with 9 bases left between them. The germline V gene has CDR1 SGHTA and CDR2 FQGNSA. The CDR3 totals 14 residues.

This clonotype turned up a few times. The chain is built from TRBV29-1 and TRBJ2-1; TRBD2 aligns across 10 bases. In germline, CDR1 is SQVTM, CDR2 ANQGSEA. The CDR3 covers 18 residues. V shed 3 bases and J 0 bases; nucleotides not matched to a gene: 11. CDR3 amino acids: CSVDGLAELPSSYNEQFF. CDR3 nucleotides: TGCAGCGTTGACGGACTAGCGGAATTACCTAGCTCCTACAATGAGCAGTTCTTC.